The source of this T cell receptor (beta chain) is a study of blood T cell repertoires in COVID-19. Study details: The study drew acute and convalescent COVID-19 samples from the United States, Italy and Spain. From T cells, B-cell-depleted T cells, or PBMCs came the material, which was cDNA or gDNA.

This CDR3 has 14 residues. Germline values: CDR1 SGHTA, CDR2 FQGTGA. The ends were cut back, 2 bases at V and 0 bases at J, with 6 bases in the middle. Per the original data handling: Estimates of nucleated cell counts were drawn from the amplification of reference gene primers. This table comes from immunoSEQ multiplex PCR, and its TCRdb copy is limited to in-frame clones, with some not included. The V and J calls and clone size were taken over from that table, and D and trimming were inferred from the DNA. Seen here are 110,000 or so clones, approximately 90% observed once, and the top ten hold 8% to 9.5%.

The chain links TRBV7-3 to TRBJ2-3; D might be TRBD2 (6 bases). The origin of this receptor is a woman aged 70-85 years who had recovered from COVID-19. Input material: peripheral blood. The CDR3 loop is CASSLGTSTDTQYF. The DNA for the CDR3 is TGTGCCAGCAGCTTAGGGACTAGCACAGATACGCAGTATTTT. Looking up the rest from reference TRBV7-3 and TRBJ2-3 gives the full variable domain: GAGVSQTPSNKVTEKGKYVELRCDPISGHTALYWYRQSLGQGPEFLIYFQGTGAADDSGLPNDRFFAVRPEGSVSTLKIQRTERGDSAVYLCASSLGTSTDTQYFGPGTRLTVL.